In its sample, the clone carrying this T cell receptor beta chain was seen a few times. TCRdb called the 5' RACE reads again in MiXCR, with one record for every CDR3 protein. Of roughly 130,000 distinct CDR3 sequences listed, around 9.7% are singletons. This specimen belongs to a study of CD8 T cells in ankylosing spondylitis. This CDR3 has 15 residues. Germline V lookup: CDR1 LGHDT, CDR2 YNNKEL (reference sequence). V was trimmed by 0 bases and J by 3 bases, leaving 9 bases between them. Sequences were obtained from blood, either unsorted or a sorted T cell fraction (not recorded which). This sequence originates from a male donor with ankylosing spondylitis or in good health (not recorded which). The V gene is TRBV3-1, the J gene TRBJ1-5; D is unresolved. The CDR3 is CASSQDLGSNQPQHF. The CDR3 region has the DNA TGTGCCAGCAGCCAAGATCTCGGATCCAATCAGCCCCAGCATTTT.